The text below deals with one TCR beta chain. Assay: immunoSEQ multiplex PCR; the TCRdb copy retains only in-frame clones and omits some. The data show some 130,000 clones, about 93% seen once. The data belong to a study of control samples from healthy donors and cancer patients. Germline-derived CDR1 and CDR2 are MGHDK and SYGVNS. The CDR3 covers 15 residues. V was pared by 6 bases and J by 0 bases, with 14 bases between. This sequence was found in a man between 18 and 29 years old in good health. Source material: blood. The chain recombines TRBV25-1 with TRBJ1-2, with no clear D. The CDR3 protein is CASRDGQATNYGYTF. In nucleotides, the CDR3 is TGTGCCAGCAGAGACGGGCAGGCCACTAACTATGGCTACACCTTC.